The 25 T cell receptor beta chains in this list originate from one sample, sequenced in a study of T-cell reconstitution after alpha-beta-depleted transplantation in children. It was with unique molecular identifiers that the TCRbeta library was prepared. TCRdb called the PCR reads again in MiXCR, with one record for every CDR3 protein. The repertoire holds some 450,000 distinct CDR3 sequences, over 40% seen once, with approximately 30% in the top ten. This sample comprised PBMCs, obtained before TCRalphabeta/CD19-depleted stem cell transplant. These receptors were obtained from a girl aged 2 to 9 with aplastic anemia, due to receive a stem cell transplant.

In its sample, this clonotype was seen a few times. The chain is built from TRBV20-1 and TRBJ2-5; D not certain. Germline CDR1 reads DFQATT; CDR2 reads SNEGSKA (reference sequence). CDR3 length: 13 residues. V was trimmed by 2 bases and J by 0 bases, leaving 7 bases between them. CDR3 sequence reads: CSARTVYQETQYF. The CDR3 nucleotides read TGCAGTGCTAGAACCGTTTACCAAGAGACCCAGTACTTC.

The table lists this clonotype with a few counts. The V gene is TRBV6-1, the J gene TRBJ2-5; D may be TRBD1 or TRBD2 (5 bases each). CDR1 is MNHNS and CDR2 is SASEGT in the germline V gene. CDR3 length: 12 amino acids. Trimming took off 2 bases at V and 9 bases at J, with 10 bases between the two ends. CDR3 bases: TGTGCCAGCAGTGAACTCTCGGGGCCCCAGTACTTC. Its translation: CASSELSGPQYF.

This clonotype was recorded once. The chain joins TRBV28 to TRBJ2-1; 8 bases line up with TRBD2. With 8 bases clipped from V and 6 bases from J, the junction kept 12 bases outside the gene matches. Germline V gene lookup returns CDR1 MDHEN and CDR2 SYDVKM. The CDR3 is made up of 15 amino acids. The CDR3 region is CASRGLERERNEQFF. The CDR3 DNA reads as TGTGCCAGCCGCGGGCTCGAGCGGGAGCGCAATGAGCAGTTCTTC.

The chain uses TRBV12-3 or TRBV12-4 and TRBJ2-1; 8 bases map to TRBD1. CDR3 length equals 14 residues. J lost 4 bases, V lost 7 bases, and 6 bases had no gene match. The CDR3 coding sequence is TGTGCCAGCAACAGACAGGGGTCTTACAATGAGCAGTTCTTC. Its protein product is CASNRQGSYNEQFF.

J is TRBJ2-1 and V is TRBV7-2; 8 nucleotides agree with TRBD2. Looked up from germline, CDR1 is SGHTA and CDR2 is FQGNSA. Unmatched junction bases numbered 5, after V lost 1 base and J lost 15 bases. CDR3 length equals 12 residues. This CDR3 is CASSLVPGGTFF. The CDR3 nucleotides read TGTGCCAGCAGCTTAGTACCGGGGGGGACGTTCTTC.

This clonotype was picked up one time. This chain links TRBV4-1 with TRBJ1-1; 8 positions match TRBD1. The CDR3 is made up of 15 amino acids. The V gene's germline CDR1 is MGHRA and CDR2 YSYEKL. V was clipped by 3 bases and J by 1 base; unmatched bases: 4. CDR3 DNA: TGCGCCAGCAGCCACACCGGGACAGGGAACACTGAAGCTTTCTTT. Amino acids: CASSHTGTGNTEAFF.

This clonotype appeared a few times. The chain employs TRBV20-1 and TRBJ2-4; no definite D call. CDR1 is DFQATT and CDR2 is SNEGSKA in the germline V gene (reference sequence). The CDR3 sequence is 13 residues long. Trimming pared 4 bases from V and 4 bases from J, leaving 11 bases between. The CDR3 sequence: CSANDGSKNIQYF. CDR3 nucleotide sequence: TGCAGTGCTAATGATGGATCTAAAAACATTCAGTACTTC.

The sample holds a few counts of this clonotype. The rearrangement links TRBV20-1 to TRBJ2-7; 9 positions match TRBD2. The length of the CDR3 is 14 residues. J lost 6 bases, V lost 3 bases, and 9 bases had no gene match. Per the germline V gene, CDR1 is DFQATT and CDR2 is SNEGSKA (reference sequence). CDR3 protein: CSARGSSGKSEQYF. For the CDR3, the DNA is TGCAGTGCTAGGGGGTCTAGCGGGAAGTCCGAGCAGTACTTC.

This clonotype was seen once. The CDR3 region has the DNA TGCAGTGCTAGTGGGCTAGCGGGAGCCAATGAGCAGTTCTTC. Amino acid sequence: CSASGLAGANEQFF. The chain combines TRBV20-1 with TRBJ2-1; 10 positions agree with TRBD2. The V segment lost 3 bases and the J segment 6 bases; nucleotides outside the gene matches: 5. The CDR3 has 14 amino acids. Germline V gene sequence: CDR1 DFQATT, CDR2 SNEGSKA (reference sequence).

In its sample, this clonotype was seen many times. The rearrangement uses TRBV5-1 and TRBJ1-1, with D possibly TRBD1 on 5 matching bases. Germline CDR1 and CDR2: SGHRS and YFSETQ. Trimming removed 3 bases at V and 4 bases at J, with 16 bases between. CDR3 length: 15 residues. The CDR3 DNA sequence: TGCGCCAGCAGCTACGTGGGGGGACTTGGCACTGAAGCTTTCTTT. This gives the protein CASSYVGGLGTEAFF.

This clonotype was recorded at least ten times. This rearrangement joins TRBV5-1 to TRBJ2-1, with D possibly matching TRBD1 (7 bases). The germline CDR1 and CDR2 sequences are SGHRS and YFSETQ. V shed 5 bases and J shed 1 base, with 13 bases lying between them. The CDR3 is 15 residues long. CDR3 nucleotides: TGCGCCAGCAGTCGCGGGACAGAGTCCTACAATGAGCAGTTCTTC. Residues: CASSRGTESYNEQFF.

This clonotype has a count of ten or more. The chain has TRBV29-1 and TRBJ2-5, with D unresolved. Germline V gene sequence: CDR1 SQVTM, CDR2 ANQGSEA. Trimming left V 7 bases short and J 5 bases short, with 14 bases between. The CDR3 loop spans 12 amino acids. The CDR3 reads CSAAGEIETQYF. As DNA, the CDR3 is TGCAGCGCTGCTGGGGAAATCGAGACCCAGTACTTC.

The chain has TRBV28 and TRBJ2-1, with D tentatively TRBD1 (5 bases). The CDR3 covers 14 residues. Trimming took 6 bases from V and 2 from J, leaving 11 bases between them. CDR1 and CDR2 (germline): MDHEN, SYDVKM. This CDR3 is CASRGAGPYNEQFF. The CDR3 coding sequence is TGTGCCAGCAGAGGGGCAGGGCCCTACAATGAGCAGTTCTTC.

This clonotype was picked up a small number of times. The CDR3 nucleotides are TGTGCCAGCTCACCACTCAGAAATGCACAAGAGACCCAGTACTTC. It encodes CASSPLRNAQETQYF. The chain has TRBV18 and TRBJ2-5, with D uncertain. The CDR3 has 15 amino acids. V lost 1 base and J lost 2, with 11 bases in between. Germline CDR1 and CDR2: KGHSH and LQKENI. Filled out from reference TRBV18 and TRBJ2-5, the complete variable domain reads NAGVMQNPRHLVRRRGQEARLRCSPMKGHSHVYWYRQLPEEGLKFMVYLQKENIIDESGMPKERFSAEFPKEGPSILRIQQVVRGDSAAYFCASSPLRNAQETQYFGPGTRLLVL.

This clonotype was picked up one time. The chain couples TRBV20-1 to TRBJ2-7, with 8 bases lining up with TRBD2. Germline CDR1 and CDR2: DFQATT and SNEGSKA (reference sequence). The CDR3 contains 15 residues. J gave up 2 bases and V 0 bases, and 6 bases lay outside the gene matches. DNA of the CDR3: TGCAGTGCTAGAGATGTTTTCGGGGGGGCCTACGAGCAGTACTTC. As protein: CSARDVFGGAYEQYF.

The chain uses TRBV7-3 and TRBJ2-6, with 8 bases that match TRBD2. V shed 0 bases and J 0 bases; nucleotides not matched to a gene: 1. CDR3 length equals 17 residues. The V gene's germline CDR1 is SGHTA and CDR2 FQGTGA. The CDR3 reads CASSLTAGGSGANVLTF. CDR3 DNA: TGTGCCAGCAGCTTAACGGCGGGGGGCTCTGGGGCCAACGTCCTGACTTTC.

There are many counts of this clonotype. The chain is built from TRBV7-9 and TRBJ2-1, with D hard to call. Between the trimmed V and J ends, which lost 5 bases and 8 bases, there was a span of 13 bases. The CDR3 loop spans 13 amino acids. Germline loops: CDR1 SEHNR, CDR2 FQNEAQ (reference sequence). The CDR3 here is CASSPSRLDEQFF. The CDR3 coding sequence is TGTGCCAGCAGCCCCAGTAGGTTGGATGAGCAGTTCTTC.

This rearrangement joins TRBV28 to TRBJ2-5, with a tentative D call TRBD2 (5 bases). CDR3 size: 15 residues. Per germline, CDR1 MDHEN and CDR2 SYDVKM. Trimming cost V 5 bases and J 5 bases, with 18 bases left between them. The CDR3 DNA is TGTGCCAGCAGTCCCCTAGAGGGAGCTGGCGAGACCCAGTACTTC. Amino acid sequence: CASSPLEGAGETQYF.

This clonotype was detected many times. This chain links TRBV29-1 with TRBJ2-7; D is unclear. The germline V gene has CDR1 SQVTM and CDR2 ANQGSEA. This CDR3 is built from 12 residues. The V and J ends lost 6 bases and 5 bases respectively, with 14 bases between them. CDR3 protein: CSVSGQIDEQYF. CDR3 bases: TGCAGCGTATCGGGTCAGATCGACGAGCAGTACTTC.

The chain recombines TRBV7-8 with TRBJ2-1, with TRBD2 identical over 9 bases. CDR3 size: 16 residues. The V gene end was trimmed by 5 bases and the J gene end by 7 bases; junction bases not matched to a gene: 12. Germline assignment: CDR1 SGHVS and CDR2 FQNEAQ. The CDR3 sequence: CASSPRAGGLFNEQFF. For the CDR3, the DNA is TGTGCCAGCAGCCCAAGAGCGGGAGGCTTATTTAATGAGCAGTTCTTC.

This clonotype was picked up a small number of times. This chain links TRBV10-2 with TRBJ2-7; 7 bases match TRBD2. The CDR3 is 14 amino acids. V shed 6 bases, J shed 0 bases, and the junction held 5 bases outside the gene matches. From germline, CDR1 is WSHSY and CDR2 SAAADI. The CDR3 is CASRDRDYSYEQYF. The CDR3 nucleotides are TGCGCCAGCAGGGACCGGGACTACTCCTACGAGCAGTACTTC.

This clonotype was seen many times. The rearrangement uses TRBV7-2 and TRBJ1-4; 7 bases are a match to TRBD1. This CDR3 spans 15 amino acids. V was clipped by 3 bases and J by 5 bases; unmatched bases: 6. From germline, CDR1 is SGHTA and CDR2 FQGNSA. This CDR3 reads CASSFEYRGNEKLFF. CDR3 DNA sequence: TGTGCCAGCAGCTTCGAATACAGGGGCAATGAAAAACTGTTTTTT.

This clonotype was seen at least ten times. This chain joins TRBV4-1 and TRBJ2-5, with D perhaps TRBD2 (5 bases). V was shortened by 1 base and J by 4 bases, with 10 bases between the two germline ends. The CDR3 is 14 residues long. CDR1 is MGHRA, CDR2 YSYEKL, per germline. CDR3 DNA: TGCGCCAGCAGCCAAGGAGGGCCGCGAGAGACCCAGTACTTC. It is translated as CASSQGGPRETQYF.

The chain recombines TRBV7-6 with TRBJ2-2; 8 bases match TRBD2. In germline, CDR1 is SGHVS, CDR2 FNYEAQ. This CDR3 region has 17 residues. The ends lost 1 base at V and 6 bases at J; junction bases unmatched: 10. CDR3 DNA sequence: TGTGCCAGCAGCTTAGTCTCTCTACCGGGACTAGCCGGGGAGCTGTTTTTT. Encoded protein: CASSLVSLPGLAGELFF.

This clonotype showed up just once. This CDR3 reads CASRGQGTYLANTGELFF. The CDR3 region has the DNA TGTGCCAGCCGTGGACAGGGGACCTATCTCGCGAACACCGGGGAGCTGTTTTTT. The chain recombines TRBV12-3 or TRBV12-4 with TRBJ2-2, with 9 positions matching TRBD1. This CDR3 has 18 amino acids. The V segment lost 8 bases and the J segment 0 bases; nucleotides outside the gene matches: 13.